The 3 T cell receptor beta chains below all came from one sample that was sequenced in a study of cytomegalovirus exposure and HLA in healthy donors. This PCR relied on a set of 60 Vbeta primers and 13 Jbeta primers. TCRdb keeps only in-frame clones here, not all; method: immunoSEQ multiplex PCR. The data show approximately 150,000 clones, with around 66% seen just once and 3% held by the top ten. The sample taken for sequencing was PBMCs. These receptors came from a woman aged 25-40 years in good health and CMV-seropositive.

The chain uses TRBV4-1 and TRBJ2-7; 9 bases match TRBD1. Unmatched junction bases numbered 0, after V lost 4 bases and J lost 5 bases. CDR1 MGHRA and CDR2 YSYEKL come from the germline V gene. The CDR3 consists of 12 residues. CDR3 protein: CASSRTGDEQYF. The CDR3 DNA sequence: TGCGCCAGCAGCCGGACAGGGGACGAGCAGTACTTC.

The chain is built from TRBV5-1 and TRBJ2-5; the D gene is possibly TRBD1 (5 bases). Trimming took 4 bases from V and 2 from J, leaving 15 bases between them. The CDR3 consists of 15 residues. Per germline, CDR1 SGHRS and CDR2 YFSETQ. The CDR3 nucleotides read TGCGCCAGCAGCCCCGGTAGGGGCGCTCAAGAGACCCAGTACTTC. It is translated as CASSPGRGAQETQYF.

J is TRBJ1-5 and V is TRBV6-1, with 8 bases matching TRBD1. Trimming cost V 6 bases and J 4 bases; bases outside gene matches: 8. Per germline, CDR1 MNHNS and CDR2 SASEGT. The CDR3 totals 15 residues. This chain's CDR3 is CASSGVGTGNQPQHF. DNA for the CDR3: TGTGCCAGCAGCGGCGTTGGGACAGGAAATCAGCCCCAGCATTTT.